A single sample is the source of the 16 T cell receptor beta chains below, sequenced in a study of T cell responses to AZD1222 COVID-19 vaccine. Sequencing was performed with immunoSEQ multiplex PCR; in TCRdb, only in-frame clones are kept and a portion is missing. The sample lists 150,000 to 200,000 clones, 90% to 95% seen once, with around 1.3% in the top ten. Sequencing was performed on peripheral blood, taken 28 days after the second AZD1222 dose. All receptors come from an adult who received the AZD1222 COVID-19 vaccine.

The chain links TRBV5-1 to TRBJ1-2, with TRBD1 as a possible D gene (6 bases). The CDR3 is 14 amino acids. Germline CDR1 reads SGHRS; CDR2 reads YFSETQ. The V end lost 5 bases, the J end lost 2 bases, and 13 bases lay between the germline ends. The chain's CDR3 is CASRQQGLNYGYTF. CDR3 coding DNA: TGCGCCAGCAGACAACAGGGACTAAACTATGGCTACACCTTC.

This clone was observed once. The rearrangement links TRBV27 to TRBJ1-4; tentative D call: TRBD1 (6 bases). Germline loops: CDR1 MNHEY, CDR2 SMNVEV (reference sequence). V was trimmed by 5 bases and J by 8 bases, leaving 21 bases between them. The CDR3 totals 16 residues. DNA of the CDR3: TGTGCCAGCAGTCCCCTACGGCACAGGGTCGAAGAAAAACTGTTTTTT. Translating it yields CASSPLRHRVEEKLFF.

V gene TRBV30 combines with J gene TRBJ1-2, with D tentatively TRBD1 (6 bases). The CDR3 length is 12 residues. Trimming took off 1 base at V and 8 bases at J, with 11 bases between the two ends. Germline CDR1 GTSNPN, CDR2 SVGIG (reference sequence). CDR3 region: CAWSAGVGGYTF. The CDR3, as DNA: TGTGCCTGGAGTGCAGGGGTGGGAGGCTACACCTTC.

The chain recombines TRBV2 with TRBJ1-1; the D gene is possibly TRBD1 (5 bases). Germline CDR1 reads SNHLY; CDR2 reads FYNNEI. V was cut by 6 bases and J by 2 bases, with 13 bases left in between. The CDR3 has 14 residues. The CDR3 spells CASRRDGPNTEAFF. The CDR3 region has the DNA TGTGCCAGCAGAAGGGACGGACCAAACACTGAAGCTTTCTTT.

The CDR3 region is CASSRTGSYGYTF. The CDR3 coding sequence is TGTGCCAGCTCCAGGACCGGTAGCTATGGCTACACCTTC. J is TRBJ1-2 and V is TRBV18; D unresolved. Germline lookup yields CDR1 KGHSH and CDR2 LQKENI. Between the trimmed V and J ends, which lost 6 bases and 4 bases, there was a span of 12 bases. CDR3 size: 13 residues.

This clone was found once. V is TRBV15 and J is TRBJ1-3, with D perhaps matching TRBD1 (6 bases). The CDR3 loop spans 16 amino acids. The germline gives CDR1 LNHNV, CDR2 YYDKDF (reference sequence). The V gene lost 0 bases and the J gene lost 5 bases, with 14 bases spanning the gap. The CDR3 bases are TGTGCCACCAGCAGAGAAGGGGCGGGACATAGAAACACCATATATTTT. Its translation: CATSREGAGHRNTIYF. The full variable domain, rest sourced from reference TRBV15 and TRBJ1-3, is DAMVIQNPRYQVTQFGKPVTLSCSQTLNHNVMYWYQQKSSQAPKLLFHYYDKDFNNEADTPDNFQSRRPNTSFCFLDIRSPGLGDTAMYLCATSREGAGHRNTIYFGEGSWLTVV.

The V gene is TRBV2, the J gene TRBJ2-1, with 11 bases lining up with TRBD1. The V and J ends lost 4 bases and 7 bases, in that order; junction bases with no gene match: 6. CDR1 SNHLY and CDR2 FYNNEI come from the germline V gene. The CDR3 is 15 residues long. CDR3 residues: CASSGGQGARNEQFF. In DNA, the CDR3 is TGTGCCAGCAGTGGCGGACAGGGGGCAAGGAATGAGCAGTTCTTC.

Only one count was recorded for this clone. The V and J genes are TRBV3-1 (or the pseudogene TRBV3-2) and TRBJ2-2; TRBD2 matches at 9 bases. Germline CDR1 is LGHDT and CDR2 is YNNKEL (reference sequence). Losses at the gene ends were 7 bases for V and 0 bases for J; bases not matched to a gene: 15. The CDR3 runs 19 residues. The CDR3 loop is CASTKEASGKVSNTGELFF. DNA of the CDR3: TGTGCCAGCACAAAGGAGGCTAGCGGGAAAGTATCGAACACCGGGGAGCTGTTTTTT.

This chain links TRBV21-1 with TRBJ1-5; TRBD1, as called in the table, went unchecked against the DNA. TRBV21-1 is given as a pseudogene. CDR3 size: 17 residues. CDR3 in DNA: TGTGCCAGCAGCAAAAGCGGTCTTGTACAGGGTGATCAGCCCCAGCATTTT. It yields the protein CASSKSGLVQGDQPQHF.

This clone was seen a handful of times. The chain recombines TRBV30 with TRBJ1-1; 7 bases map to TRBD1. This CDR3 is 16 amino acids long. Germline loops: CDR1 GTSNPN, CDR2 SVGIG (reference sequence). The V gene end was trimmed by 4 bases and the J gene end by 4 bases; junction bases not matched to a gene: 15. The CDR3 is CAWTRKVGGGGTEAFF. CDR3 DNA sequence: TGTGCCTGGACCCGCAAGGTTGGAGGGGGCGGCACTGAAGCTTTCTTT. The whole variable domain, remainder taken from reference TRBV30 and TRBJ1-1, is SQTIHQWPATLVQPVGSPLSLECTVEGTSNPNLYWYRQAAGRGLQLLFYSVGIGQISSEVPQNLSASRPQDRQFILSSKKLLLSDSGFYLCAWTRKVGGGGTEAFFGQGTRLTVV.

V is TRBV27 and J is TRBJ2-2, with TRBD2 identical over 7 bases. J was trimmed by 2 bases and V by 4 bases; bases with no gene match: 1. The CDR3 extends over 14 amino acids. CDR1 MNHEY and CDR2 SMNVEV come from the germline V gene (reference sequence). This chain's CDR3 is CASSWEGNTGELFF. The CDR3 DNA reads TGTGCCAGCAGTTGGGAGGGAAACACCGGGGAGCTGTTTTTT.

This CDR3 is CASSEASPGTLHF. The DNA of the CDR3 is TGTGCCAGCAGTGAAGCGAGTCCGGGGACCCTCCACTTT. This sequence joins TRBV6-1 and TRBJ1-6, with unresolved D. Trimming took off 0 bases at V and 14 bases at J, with 11 bases between the two ends. Germline V CDR1 and CDR2: MNHNS, SASEGT. The CDR3 length is 13 residues.

The chain joins TRBV28 to TRBJ1-2; 9 bases line up with TRBD1. CDR3 length: 19 amino acids. J was trimmed by 2 bases and V by 3 bases; bases with no gene match: 16. From germline, CDR1 is MDHEN and CDR2 SYDVKM. DNA for the CDR3: TGTGCCAGCAGTTTCCGGTCCAGGGGACAGGGAAAAGTAAACTATGGCTACACCTTC. Protein product: CASSFRSRGQGKVNYGYTF.

This rearrangement joins TRBV7-9 to TRBJ2-1; possibly TRBD2 for D (5 bases). Looked up from germline, CDR1 is SEHNR and CDR2 is FQNEAQ (reference sequence). The CDR3 is made up of 15 amino acids. The V end was cut by 5 bases, the J end by 6 bases, with 17 bases between. CDR3 sequence: CASSPLDWTTNEQFF. For the CDR3, the DNA is TGTGCCAGCAGCCCCCTGGACTGGACCACCAATGAGCAGTTCTTC.

The V and J genes are TRBV5-8 and TRBJ1-1; D is unclear. Germline values: CDR1 SGHTS, CDR2 YDEGEE. Trimming shortened V by 0 bases and J by 5 bases, and 11 bases separated the two germline ends. This CDR3 comprises 14 residues. This CDR3 reads CASSLVEGLTEAFF. The CDR3 nucleotides read TGTGCCAGCAGCTTGGTGGAGGGTCTTACTGAAGCTTTCTTT.

The CDR3 protein is CASSQDQAGGRGPQYF. The CDR3 DNA reads TGTGCCAGCAGCCAAGATCAAGCGGGGGGGCGGGGACCGCAGTATTTT. The chain recombines TRBV3-1 (or the pseudogene TRBV3-2) with TRBJ2-3; 10 positions agree with TRBD2. Germline CDR1 is LGHDT and CDR2 is YNNKEL (reference sequence). This CDR3 contains 16 residues. Losses at the gene ends were 0 bases for V and 10 bases for J; bases not matched to a gene: 10.